This record looks at one TCR beta chain sequence and its context. There are 14 residues in the CDR3. V trimming: 4 bases; J trimming: 1 base; junction bases outside the gene matches: 3. Germline V CDR1 and CDR2: MNHEY, SVGAGI. In the source study's methods: Reference gene primer amplification yielded estimated nucleated cell counts. The repertoire was sequenced with immunoSEQ multiplex PCR; TCRdb's copy has only in-frame clones and lacks some. V and J calls and clone size follow that table, whereas D and trimming were derived from the DNA. The sample consists of 35,000 to 45,000 clones, about nine tenths of them appearing once. This sample stems from a study of blood T cell repertoires in COVID-19. In the study overall: The cDNA or gDNA used as material had been derived from T cells, B-cell-depleted T cells, or PBMCs.

The chain is built from TRBV6-5 and TRBJ1-1, with 7 positions matching TRBD1. This clonotype originated in a human donor in a cohort sampled during active COVID-19. The sample was peripheral blood. CDR3 sequence reads: CASSSHRGNTEAFF. The CDR3 coding sequence is TGTGCCAGCAGTTCCCACAGGGGGAACACTGAAGCTTTCTTT.